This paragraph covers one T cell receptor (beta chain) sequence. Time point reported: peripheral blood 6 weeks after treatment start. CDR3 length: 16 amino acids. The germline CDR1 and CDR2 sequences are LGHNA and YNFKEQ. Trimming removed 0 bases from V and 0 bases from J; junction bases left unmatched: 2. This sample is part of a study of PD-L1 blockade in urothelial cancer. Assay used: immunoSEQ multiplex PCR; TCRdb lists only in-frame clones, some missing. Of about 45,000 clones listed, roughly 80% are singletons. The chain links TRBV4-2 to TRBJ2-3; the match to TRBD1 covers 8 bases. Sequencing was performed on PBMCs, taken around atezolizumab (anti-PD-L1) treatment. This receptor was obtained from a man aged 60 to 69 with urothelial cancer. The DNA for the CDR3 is TGTGCCAGCAGCCAAGAGACAGGGGCTAGCACAGATACGCAGTATTTT. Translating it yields CASSQETGASTDTQYF.